A single sample is the source of the 31 T cell receptor beta chains below, sequenced in a study of blood T cell repertoires in COVID-19. Profiling relied on immunoSEQ multiplex PCR, and the TCRdb table lists in-frame clones only, not all of them. The data show 200,000 to 250,000 clones, around 87% seen once. Sequencing was performed on peripheral blood. Source of these receptors: a woman in her forties or fifties with COVID-19, enrolled during active disease.

This chain joins TRBV5-4 and TRBJ2-5; D remains ambiguous. Trimming pared 3 bases from V and 2 bases from J, leaving 11 bases between. The CDR3 runs to 14 residues. Germline loops: CDR1 SGHNT, CDR2 YYREEE (reference sequence). The CDR3, as DNA: TGTGCCAGCAGCTCTACACAGAGACAAGAGACCCAGTACTTC. Its translation is CASSSTQRQETQYF. The variable domain in full, completed from reference TRBV5-4 and TRBJ2-5, reads ETGVTQSPTHLIKTRGQQVTLRCSSQSGHNTVSWYQQALGQGPQFIFQYYREEENGRGNFPPRFSGLQFPNYSSELNVNALELDDSALYLCASSSTQRQETQYFGPGTRLLVL.

The V and J genes are TRBV11-2 and TRBJ2-5; weak D call: TRBD1 (5 bases). The CDR3 sequence is 14 residues long. The germline gives CDR1 SGHAT, CDR2 FQNNGV. Deletions cut 2 bases from V and 1 base from J, with 8 bases between. In nucleotides, the CDR3 is TGTGCCAGCAGCTTAACAGGTCTCCAAGAGACCCAGTACTTC. Encoded protein: CASSLTGLQETQYF.

This chain links TRBV4-3 with TRBJ1-2; D unresolved. Germline V gene lookup returns CDR1 LGHNA and CDR2 YSLEER. The V end lost 3 bases, the J end lost 7 bases, and 12 bases lay between the germline ends. CDR3 length equals 13 residues. CDR3 sequence (DNA): TGCGCCAGCAGCCACCGGCCCACTATTGGCTACACCTTC. Amino acids: CASSHRPTIGYTF.

V usage is TRBV19 and J usage is TRBJ1-2, with TRBD1 matching over 10 bases. The germline gives CDR1 LNHDA, CDR2 SQIVND (reference sequence). This CDR3 spans 15 amino acids. Trimming took 5 bases from V and 3 from J; bases not matched to a gene: 6. CDR3 region: CASSARGTGDYGYTF. Here the CDR3 DNA reads TGTGCCAGTAGTGCAAGGGGGACAGGGGACTATGGCTACACCTTC.

The chain combines TRBV9 with TRBJ2-7, with D maybe TRBD2 (6 bases). The CDR3 consists of 13 residues. The V end lost 2 bases, the J end lost 4 bases, and 10 bases lay between the germline ends. Germline V gene data show CDR1 as SGDLS and CDR2 as YYNGEE. The CDR3: CASSVGTSYEQYF. CDR3 DNA sequence: TGTGCCAGCAGCGTTGGGACTTCATACGAGCAGTACTTC.

The chain is built from TRBV11-2 and TRBJ2-3; 7 nucleotides match TRBD2. After removal of 3 bases from V and 0 bases from J, the junction contained 3 bases not matched to a gene. The CDR3 covers 15 residues. Germline assignment: CDR1 SGHAT and CDR2 FQNNGV. The CDR3 DNA reads TGTGCCAGCAGCTTCTGGGAGGGGAGCACAGATACGCAGTATTTT. Protein: CASSFWEGSTDTQYF. Based on the CDR3 plus reference TRBV11-2 and TRBJ2-3, the full variable domain is EAGVAQSPRYKIIEKRQSVAFWCNPISGHATLYWYQQILGQGPKLLIQFQNNGVVDDSQLPKDRFSAERLKGVDSTLKIQPAKLEDSAVYLCASSFWEGSTDTQYFGPGTRLTVL.

This sequence joins TRBV9 and TRBJ2-1; 8 bases are shared with TRBD2. The length of the CDR3 is 14 residues. Trimming took 3 bases from V and 2 from J; bases not matched to a gene: 1. The germline V gene has CDR1 SGDLS and CDR2 YYNGEE. The CDR3 reads CASSEGLAYNEQFF. CDR3 nucleotides: TGTGCCAGCAGCGAGGGACTAGCCTACAATGAGCAGTTCTTC.

The V and J genes are TRBV28 and TRBJ2-4; no clear D gene. CDR1 and CDR2 from the germline V gene are MDHEN and SYDVKM. The CDR3 sequence is 12 residues long. Deletions cut 8 bases from V and 5 bases from J, with 10 bases between. As DNA, the CDR3 is TGTGCCAGCCTTGGAGTGGAAAACATTCAGTACTTC. This encodes CASLGVENIQYF.

The chain recombines TRBV20-1 with TRBJ2-3; 11 nucleotides match TRBD2. CDR1 and CDR2 from the germline V gene are DFQATT and SNEGSKA (reference sequence). V dropped 3 bases and J dropped 5; count of bases not matched to a gene: 7. The length of the CDR3 is 15 residues. This CDR3 reads CSASRLAGGKDTQYF. DNA of the CDR3: TGCAGTGCTAGTCGTCTAGCGGGGGGTAAAGATACGCAGTATTTT.

The chain employs TRBV19 and TRBJ1-5, with 10 bases fitting TRBD1. CDR1 is LNHDA, CDR2 SQIVND, per germline (reference sequence). This CDR3 spans 15 amino acids. The ends lost 6 bases at V and 4 bases at J; junction bases unmatched: 6. The CDR3 loop reads CASSPGTGANQPQHF. CDR3 DNA sequence: TGTGCCAGTAGCCCCGGGACAGGGGCGAATCAGCCCCAGCATTTT.

The genes are TRBV4-3 and TRBJ2-3, with TRBD2 identical over 8 bases. The CDR3 spans 16 residues. Germline trimming cut 0 bases from V and 3 bases from J; bases unmatched to any gene: 5. CDR1 is LGHNA, CDR2 YSLEER, per germline. CDR3 DNA: TGCGCCAGCAGCCAAGATCGCAGCGGGGGTACAGATACGCAGTATTTT. Protein: CASSQDRSGGTDTQYF.

The chain has TRBV11-2 and TRBJ1-1; a weak D match, TRBD1 (5 bases). CDR3 size: 15 residues. Germline V lookup: CDR1 SGHAT, CDR2 FQNNGV. Deletions cut 3 bases from V and 6 bases from J, with 17 bases between. DNA for the CDR3: TGTGCCAGCAGCTTGGTAGCAGGGTCCCCCGCTGAAGCTTTCTTT. This encodes CASSLVAGSPAEAFF.

This clone was counted once. The rearrangement joins TRBV9 to TRBJ2-3; D unclear. The CDR3 runs 12 residues. Germline V gene lookup returns CDR1 SGDLS and CDR2 YYNGEE. V shed 3 bases and J shed 3 bases, with 5 bases lying between them. CDR3 DNA sequence: TGTGCCAGCAGCGGAGCGACAGATACGCAGTATTTT. Its protein is CASSGATDTQYF.

This clone was detected once. The chain joins TRBV24-1 to TRBJ2-3, with D perhaps TRBD1 (6 bases). CDR3 length equals 15 residues. The V end was cut by 4 bases, the J end by 2 bases, with 12 bases between. Germline values: CDR1 KGHDR, CDR2 SFDVKD. DNA of the CDR3: TGTGCCACCAGTGAACCACAGGGTCCCACAGATACGCAGTATTTT. Amino acid sequence: CATSEPQGPTDTQYF.

The chain couples TRBV28 to TRBJ1-1; no firm D call. From germline, CDR1 is MDHEN and CDR2 SYDVKM. V was clipped by 7 bases and J by 1 base, with 13 bases between them. The CDR3 has 14 residues. Written as DNA, the CDR3 is TGTGCCAGCACTCCAACGGGGAAGAACACTGAAGCTTTCTTT. It specifies CASTPTGKNTEAFF. The variable domain in full, completed from reference TRBV28 and TRBJ1-1, reads DVKVTQSSRYLVKRTGEKVFLECVQDMDHENMFWYRQDPGLGLRLIYFSYDVKMKEKGDIPEGYSVSREKKERFSLILESASTNQTSMYLCASTPTGKNTEAFFGQGTRLTVV.

The chain carries TRBV14 and TRBJ1-1; D gene uncertain. CDR1 and CDR2 (germline): SGHDN, FVKESK. The CDR3 covers 16 residues. V lost 0 bases to trimming and J lost 0 bases, with 11 bases between them. CDR3 nucleotides: TGTGCCAGCAGCCAAGAATCGTGGCTCGTGAACACTGAAGCTTTCTTT. This gives the protein CASSQESWLVNTEAFF.

This chain joins TRBV18 and TRBJ2-3, with 11 bases fitting TRBD2. V lost 6 bases to trimming and J lost 3 bases; unmatched junction nucleotides: 8. CDR3 length equals 16 residues. CDR1 and CDR2 (germline): KGHSH, LQKENI. The CDR3 here is CASSPLAGGATDTQYF. As DNA, the CDR3 is TGTGCCAGCTCGCCTCTAGCGGGGGGTGCGACAGATACGCAGTATTTT. Based on the CDR3 plus reference TRBV18 and TRBJ2-3, the full variable domain is NAGVMQNPRHLVRRRGQEARLRCSPMKGHSHVYWYRQLPEEGLKFMVYLQKENIIDESGMPKERFSAEFPKEGPSILRIQQVVRGDSAAYFCASSPLAGGATDTQYFGPGTRLTVL.

The rearrangement joins TRBV15 to TRBJ2-1, with D tentatively TRBD2 (6 bases). Looked up from germline, CDR1 is LNHNV and CDR2 is YYDKDF (reference sequence). Between the trimmed V and J ends, which lost 0 bases and 8 bases, there was a span of 8 bases. The CDR3 is 13 amino acids. This CDR3 is CATSRDRGYEQFF. As DNA, the CDR3 is TGTGCCACCAGCAGAGATCGGGGGTATGAGCAGTTCTTC.

V and J are TRBV5-4 and TRBJ1-6; 7 bases are shared with TRBD1. Germline CDR1 reads SGHNT; CDR2 reads YYREEE (reference sequence). Trimming at V came to 4 bases and at J to 8 bases, leaving 12 bases not matched to a gene. This CDR3 contains 16 residues. This CDR3 reads CASSPRPGTDHSPLHF. The CDR3 DNA follows: TGTGCCAGCAGCCCCAGACCCGGGACAGATCATTCACCCCTCCACTTT.

The chain carries TRBV19 and TRBJ2-3; 9 nucleotides line up with TRBD2. Losses at the gene ends were 7 bases for V and 1 base for J; bases not matched to a gene: 9. CDR3 length: 16 residues. CDR1 LNHDA and CDR2 SQIVND come from the germline V gene (reference sequence). The CDR3 DNA reads TGTGCCAGTAATAGGCGGGGGGGCCTTGGCACAGATACGCAGTATTTT. Its translation: CASNRRGGLGTDTQYF.

V and J are TRBV18 and TRBJ2-7; 9 bases match TRBD1. CDR1 and CDR2 from the germline V gene are KGHSH and LQKENI. The ends lost 5 bases at V and 5 bases at J; junction bases unmatched: 4. The CDR3 contains 13 residues. This CDR3 reads CASSSDRGNEQYV. The CDR3 coding sequence is TGTGCCAGCTCATCGGACAGGGGCAACGAGCAGTACGTC.

The chain carries TRBV19 and TRBJ1-5, with 8 bases that match TRBD1. The length of the CDR3 is 14 residues. Germline-derived CDR1 and CDR2 are LNHDA and SQIVND (reference sequence). The V segment lost 5 bases and the J segment 2 bases; nucleotides outside the gene matches: 2. The CDR3 protein is CASSEQGGNQPQHF. In DNA form, the CDR3 reads TGTGCCAGTAGTGAACAGGGGGGCAATCAGCCCCAGCATTTT. Full variable domain (outside the CDR3, taken from reference TRBV19 and TRBJ1-5): DGGITQSPKYLFRKEGQNVTLSCEQNLNHDAMYWYRQDPGQGLRLIYYSQIVNDFQKGDIAEGYSVSREKKESFPLTVTSAQKNPTAFYLCASSEQGGNQPQHFGDGTRLSIL.

This clone appeared a few times. The chain links TRBV10-1 to TRBJ2-7; 10 nucleotides match TRBD2. The germline gives CDR1 WNHNN, CDR2 SYGVQD (reference sequence). The CDR3 covers 15 residues. J was trimmed by 1 base and V by 5 bases; bases with no gene match: 5. The CDR3 sequence: CASSPWTSGSYEQYF. The CDR3 nucleotides read TGCGCCAGCAGTCCCTGGACTAGCGGTTCCTACGAGCAGTACTTC.

There are a few counts of this clone. This rearrangement joins TRBV6-6 to TRBJ1-3, with a possible D match to TRBD1 (6 bases). The CDR3 contains 14 residues. Looked up from germline, CDR1 is MNHNY and CDR2 is SVGAGI (reference sequence). Deletions cut 6 bases from V and 4 bases from J, with 13 bases between. CDR3 region: CASSPGQWGNTIYF. Written as DNA, the CDR3 is TGTGCCAGCAGCCCTGGACAGTGGGGAAACACCATATATTTT.

This chain uses TRBV27 with TRBJ1-2; D remains ambiguous. Germline V gene data show CDR1 as MNHEY and CDR2 as SMNVEV (reference sequence). V lost 0 bases and J lost 3, with 8 bases in between. CDR3 length: 14 amino acids. This chain's CDR3 is CASSLSGTDYGYTF. The CDR3 DNA sequence: TGTGCCAGCAGTTTATCGGGCACGGACTATGGCTACACCTTC.

V gene TRBV7-8 combines with J gene TRBJ1-3, with TRBD1 identical over 8 bases. Trimming removed 4 bases from V and 0 bases from J; junction bases left unmatched: 5. This CDR3 spans 16 amino acids. The V gene's germline CDR1 is SGHVS and CDR2 FQNEAQ. The CDR3 nucleotides are TGTGCCAGCAGCTCGGACAGGGTTAGCTCTGGAAACACCATATATTTT. This sequence encodes CASSSDRVSSGNTIYF. The complete variable domain, with remaining parts taken from reference TRBV7-8 and TRBJ1-3, reads GAGVSQSPRYKVAKRGQDVALRCDPISGHVSLFWYQQALGQGPEFLTYFQNEAQLDKSGLPSDRFFAERPEGSVSTLKIQRTQQEDSAVYLCASSSDRVSSGNTIYFGEGSWLTVV.

The gene calls are TRBV7-8 and TRBJ1-1; maybe TRBD1 (6 bases). V was pared by 1 base and J by 0 bases, with 12 bases between. Germline V gives CDR1 SGHVS, CDR2 FQNEAQ. CDR3 length: 16 amino acids. The CDR3 reads CASSLVGGLLNTEAFF. For the CDR3, the DNA is TGTGCCAGCAGCTTAGTAGGGGGACTACTGAACACTGAAGCTTTCTTT.

This clone was detected only once. This rearrangement joins TRBV19 to TRBJ1-1, with TRBD1 identical over 9 bases. The CDR3 consists of 12 residues. The junction had 6 bases not matched to a gene; V was cut back by 5 bases and J by 11 bases. Germline V gives CDR1 LNHDA, CDR2 SQIVND (reference sequence). CDR3 residues: CASSPGTGKAFF. The DNA for the CDR3 is TGTGCCAGTAGTCCTGGGACAGGGAAGGCTTTCTTT.

The chain employs TRBV6-5 and TRBJ2-7; possibly TRBD1 for D (6 bases). This CDR3 is 12 amino acids long. Trimming took off 5 bases at V and 11 bases at J, with 16 bases between the two ends. CDR1 and CDR2 (germline): MNHEY, SVGAGI. In DNA, the CDR3 is TGTGCCAGCAGTCATCCCCTTTCAGGGGAGTACGTC. Its translation: CASSHPLSGEYV.

The chain carries TRBV5-6 and TRBJ1-2; 10 bases match TRBD1. This CDR3 region has 14 residues. Germline V gene lookup returns CDR1 SGHDT and CDR2 YYEEEE. J gave up 6 bases and V 4 bases, and 6 bases lay outside the gene matches. The CDR3 region is CASSLDRGLDGYTF. The CDR3 DNA is TGTGCCAGCAGCCTCGACAGGGGGCTAGATGGCTACACCTTC.

This clone showed up many times. The gene calls are TRBV3-1 (or the pseudogene TRBV3-2) and TRBJ2-2; 7 positions agree with TRBD1. The V segment lost 4 bases and the J segment 1 base; nucleotides outside the gene matches: 6. Germline values: CDR1 LGHDT, CDR2 YNNKEL (reference sequence). CDR3 size: 16 residues. The chain's CDR3 is CASSRSDRLNTGELFF. DNA for the CDR3: TGTGCCAGCAGCCGGTCGGACAGGCTGAACACCGGGGAGCTGTTTTTT.